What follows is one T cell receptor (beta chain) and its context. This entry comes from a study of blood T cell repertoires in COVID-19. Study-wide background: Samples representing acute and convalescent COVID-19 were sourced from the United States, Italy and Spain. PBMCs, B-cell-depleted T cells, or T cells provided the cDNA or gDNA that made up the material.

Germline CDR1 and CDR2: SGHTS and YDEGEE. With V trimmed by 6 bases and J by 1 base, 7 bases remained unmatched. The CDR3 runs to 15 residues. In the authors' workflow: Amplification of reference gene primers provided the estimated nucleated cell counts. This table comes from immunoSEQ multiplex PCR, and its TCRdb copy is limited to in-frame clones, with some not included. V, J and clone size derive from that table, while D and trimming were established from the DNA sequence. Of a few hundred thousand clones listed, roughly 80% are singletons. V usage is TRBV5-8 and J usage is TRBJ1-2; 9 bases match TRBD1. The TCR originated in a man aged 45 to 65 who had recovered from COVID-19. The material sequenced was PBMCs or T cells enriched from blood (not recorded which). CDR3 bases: TGTGCCAGCACACCACAGGGGGCAAATAACTATGGCTACACCTTC. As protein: CASTPQGANNYGYTF.